These T cell receptor beta chains were read from a single sample in a study of vaccination effects on CD4 cells after COVID-19. Clones were sequenced by immunoSEQ multiplex PCR, and TCRdb holds only the in-frame ones, with some missing. The table shows about 50,000 clones, with 70% to 80% occurring only once. Their antigens are not known. The sample was CD4+ T cells from PBMCs cultured without peptide, taken before COVID-19 vaccination. The receptor source for this set is a human donor who received a COVID-19 vaccine. CDR3s include the opening cysteine and the closing phenylalanine or tryptophan. A D gene is named only where the DNA matches it firmly. Not all rows give a size; the values are once, few, many and, for expanded clones, a class.

d_call	v_call	j_call	clone_size	cdr3_nt	cdr3_aa
TRBD1	TRBV24-1	TRBJ1-2	NA	TGTGCCACCAGTGATCCCGTAGGGGGCCGAGATAACTATGGCTACACCTTC	CATSDPVGGRDNYGYTF
NA	TRBV3-1/TRBV3-2	TRBJ2-4	NA	TGTGCCAGCAGCCAAGATGGACAGAGGGATTGGTACTTC	CASSQDGQRDWYF
NA	TRBV6-6	TRBJ1-4	NA	TGTGCCAGCAGTTACCGCCCTGAGGGGGTGCGTGAAAAACTGTTTTTT	CASSYRPEGVREKLFF
NA	TRBV7-2	TRBJ1-3	NA	TGTGCCAGCAGCTTAGGAGGGGGTGGAAACACCATATATTTT	CASSLGGGGNTIYF
NA	TRBV6-4	TRBJ1-6	NA	TGTGCCAGCAGTGACTCAGGGTTCGATAATTCACCCCTCCACTTT	CASSDSGFDNSPLHF
NA	TRBV6-6	TRBJ1-5	NA	TGTGCCAGCAGTTACCCCGGTAGCAATCAGCCCCAGCATTTT	CASSYPGSNQPQHF
TRBD1	TRBV7-9	TRBJ2-5	NA	TGTGCCAGCACCCTACGGGGACAGGGGGTTTGGGAGACCCAGTACTTC	CASTLRGQGVWETQYF
NA	TRBV2	TRBJ1-2	NA	TGTGCCAGCAGTGAACACGCCTTAAGGGCTGATGGCTACACCTTC	CASSEHALRADGYTF
NA	TRBV27	TRBJ1-5	NA	TGTGCCAGCAGTTTATGGGGACAAAGGGAACAGCCCCAGCATTTT	CASSLWGQREQPQHF
NA	TRBV18	TRBJ1-5	NA	TGTGCCAGCTCACTGGACACATTCAATCAGCCCCAGCATTTT	CASSLDTFNQPQHF
NA	TRBV6-2/TRBV6-3	TRBJ2-1	NA	TGTGCCAGCAGTTACTCCGAAAGGGTTCTGGACAATGAGCAGTTCTTC	CASSYSERVLDNEQFF
NA	TRBV24-1	TRBJ2-5	NA	TGTGCCACCGGACAGATGGCTCAAGAGACCCAGTACTTC	CATGQMAQETQYF
TRBD1	TRBV11-3	TRBJ2-5	NA	TGTGCCAGCAGCCAAGGGTCCGGGACAGGGGGTTCGGAGACCCAGTACTTC	CASSQGSGTGGSETQYF
TRBD1	TRBV6-1	TRBJ1-2	NA	TGTGCCAGCAGTGAAGCGCCGACAGGGGATGGCTACACCTTC	CASSEAPTGDGYTF
TRBD1	TRBV10-1	TRBJ1-1	NA	TGCGCCAGCAGTGAGAGGACAGGGAAGAACACTGAAGCTTTCTTT	CASSERTGKNTEAFF
TRBD2	TRBV5-4	TRBJ2-3	NA	TGTGCCAGCAGCTCATTAGCGGGGGGAAGGAGTACGCAGTATTTT	CASSSLAGGRSTQYF
NA	TRBV5-1	TRBJ1-3	once	TGCGCCAGCAGCTTACAGGGAGGATCTGGAAACACCATATATTTT	CASSLQGGSGNTIYF
NA	TRBV6-6	TRBJ2-6	NA	TGTGCCAGCTCGGGCAGGGGTTCTGGGGCCAACGTCCTGACTTTC	CASSGRGSGANVLTF
TRBD1	TRBV28	TRBJ1-3	NA	TGTGCCAGCAGTTTATACCTGGACAGGGGGCTGTCTGGAAACACCATATATTTT	CASSLYLDRGLSGNTIYF
TRBD1	TRBV5-1	TRBJ2-2	NA	TGCGCCAGCGGGGACAGGGGGCTCTCCGGGGAGCTGTTTTTT	CASGDRGLSGELFF
NA	TRBV7-3	TRBJ1-1	NA	TGTGCCAGCGGGCGGTCCAGGAACACTGAAGCTTTCTTT	CASGRSRNTEAFF
NA	TRBV27	TRBJ1-2	NA	TGTGCCAGCAGTTTATGGCCAGGAAATGGCTACACCTTC	CASSLWPGNGYTF
TRBD1	TRBV19	TRBJ1-6	NA	TGTGCCAGTAGTCACCGACAGGGGGGTGATTCACCCCTCCACTTT	CASSHRQGGDSPLHF
NA	TRBV5-4	TRBJ1-2	few	TGTGCCAGCAGCTTGACAGGGAGAGAGGATGGCTACACCTTC	CASSLTGREDGYTF
NA	TRBV30	TRBJ2-3	NA	TGTGCCTGGAGGCAGACAAGCACAGATACGCAGTATTTT	CAWRQTSTDTQYF
NA	TRBV19	TRBJ1-3	NA	TGTGCCAGTAGTATCACAGGGTTCGGAAACACCATATATTTT	CASSITGFGNTIYF
NA	TRBV5-1	TRBJ1-1	NA	TGCGCCAGCAGCCACTCAACGACAGGTTTCACTGAAGCTTTCTTT	CASSHSTTGFTEAFF